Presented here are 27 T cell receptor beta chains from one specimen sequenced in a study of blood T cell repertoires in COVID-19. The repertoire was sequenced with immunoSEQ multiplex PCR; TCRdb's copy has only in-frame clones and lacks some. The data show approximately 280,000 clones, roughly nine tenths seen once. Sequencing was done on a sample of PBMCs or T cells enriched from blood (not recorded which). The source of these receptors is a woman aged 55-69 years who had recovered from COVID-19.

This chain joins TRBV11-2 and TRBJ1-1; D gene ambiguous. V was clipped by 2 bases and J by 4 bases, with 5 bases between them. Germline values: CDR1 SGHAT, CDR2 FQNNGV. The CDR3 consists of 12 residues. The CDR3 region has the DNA TGTGCCAGCAGCTTACGAGGCACTGAAGCTTTCTTT. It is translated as CASSLRGTEAFF.

CDR3 in DNA: TGTGCCAGCAGCTCCCACCCCAGGCGAGAGACCCAGTACTTC. Translating gives CASSSHPRRETQYF. The chain carries TRBV14 and TRBJ2-5; no clear D gene. The CDR3 spans 14 residues. CDR1 is SGHDN, CDR2 FVKESK, per germline. Trimming left V 5 bases short and J 4 bases short, with 14 bases between. Variable domain in full (rest from reference TRBV14 and TRBJ2-5): EAGVTQFPSHSVIEKGQTVTLRCDPISGHDNLYWYRRVMGKEIKFLLHFVKESKQDESGMPNNRFLAERTGGTYSTLKVQPAELEDSGVYFCASSSHPRRETQYFGPGTRLLVL.

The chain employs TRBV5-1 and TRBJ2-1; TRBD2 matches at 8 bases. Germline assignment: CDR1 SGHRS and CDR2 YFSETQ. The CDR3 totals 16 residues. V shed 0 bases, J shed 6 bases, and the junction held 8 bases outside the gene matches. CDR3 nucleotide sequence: TGCGCCAGCAGCTTGGAGGCTAGCGGGTTCCTCAATGAGCAGTTCTTC. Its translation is CASSLEASGFLNEQFF.

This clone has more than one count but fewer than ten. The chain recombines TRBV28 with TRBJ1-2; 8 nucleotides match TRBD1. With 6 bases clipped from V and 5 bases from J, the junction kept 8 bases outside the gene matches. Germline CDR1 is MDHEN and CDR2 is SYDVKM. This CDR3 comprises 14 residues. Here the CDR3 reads CASSPPDRGYGYTF. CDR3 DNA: TGTGCCAGCAGCCCTCCCGACAGGGGTTATGGCTACACCTTC.

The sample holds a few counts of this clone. The CDR3 loop reads CASSPGTGGIGELFF. CDR3 DNA sequence: TGTGCCAGCAGTCCCGGGACAGGGGGGATCGGGGAGCTGTTTTTT. The chain has TRBV7-9 and TRBJ2-2; TRBD1 agrees at 11 bases. V was pared by 6 bases and J by 7 bases, with 7 bases of the junction left unmatched. The CDR3 spans 15 residues. In germline, CDR1 is SEHNR, CDR2 FQNEAQ (reference sequence).

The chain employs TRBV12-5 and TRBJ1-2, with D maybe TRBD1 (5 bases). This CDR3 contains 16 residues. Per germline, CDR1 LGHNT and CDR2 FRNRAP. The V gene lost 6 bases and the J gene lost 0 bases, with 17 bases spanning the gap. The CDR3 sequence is CASGRVGAVTNYGYTF. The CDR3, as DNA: TGTGCTAGTGGGCGAGTTGGGGCAGTTACTAACTATGGCTACACCTTC.

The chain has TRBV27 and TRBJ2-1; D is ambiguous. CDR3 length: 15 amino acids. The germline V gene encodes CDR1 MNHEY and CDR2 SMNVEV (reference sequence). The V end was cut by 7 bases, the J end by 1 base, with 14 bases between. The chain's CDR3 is CASKSPDSSYNEQFF. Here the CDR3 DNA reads TGTGCCAGCAAGTCCCCCGACTCGTCCTACAATGAGCAGTTCTTC.

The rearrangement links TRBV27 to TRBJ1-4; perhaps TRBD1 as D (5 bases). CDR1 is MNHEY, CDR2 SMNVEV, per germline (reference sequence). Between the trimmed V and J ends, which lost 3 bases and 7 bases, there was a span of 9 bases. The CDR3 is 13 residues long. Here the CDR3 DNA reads TGTGCCAGCAGTTTGAGCAGGGCTGAAAAACTGTTTTTT. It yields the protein CASSLSRAEKLFF.

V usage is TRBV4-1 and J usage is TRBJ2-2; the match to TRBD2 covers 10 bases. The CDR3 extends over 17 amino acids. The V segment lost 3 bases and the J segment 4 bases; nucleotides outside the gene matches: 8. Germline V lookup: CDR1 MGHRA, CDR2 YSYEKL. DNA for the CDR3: TGCGCCAGCAGCCACGGCCTAGCGGGAGTGATCACCGGGGAGCTGTTTTTT. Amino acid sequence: CASSHGLAGVITGELFF.

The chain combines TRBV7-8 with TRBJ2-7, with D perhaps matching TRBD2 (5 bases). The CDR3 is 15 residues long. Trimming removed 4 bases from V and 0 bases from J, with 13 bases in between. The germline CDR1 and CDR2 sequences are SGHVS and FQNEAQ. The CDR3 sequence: CASSSQLESSYEQYF. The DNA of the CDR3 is TGTGCCAGCAGCTCCCAACTAGAGAGCTCCTACGAGCAGTACTTC.

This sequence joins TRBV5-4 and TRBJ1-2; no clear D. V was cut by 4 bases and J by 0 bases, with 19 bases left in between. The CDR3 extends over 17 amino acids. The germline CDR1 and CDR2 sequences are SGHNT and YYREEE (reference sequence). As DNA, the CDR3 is TGTGCCAGCAGCCCGGCGGCAGCCCCGTGGACTAACTATGGCTACACCTTC. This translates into CASSPAAAPWTNYGYTF.

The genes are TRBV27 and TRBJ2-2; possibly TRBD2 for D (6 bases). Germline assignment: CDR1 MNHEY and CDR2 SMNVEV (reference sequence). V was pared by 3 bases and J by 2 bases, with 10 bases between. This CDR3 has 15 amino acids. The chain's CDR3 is CASSFWGTNTGELFF. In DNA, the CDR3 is TGTGCCAGCAGTTTCTGGGGGACTAACACCGGGGAGCTGTTTTTT.

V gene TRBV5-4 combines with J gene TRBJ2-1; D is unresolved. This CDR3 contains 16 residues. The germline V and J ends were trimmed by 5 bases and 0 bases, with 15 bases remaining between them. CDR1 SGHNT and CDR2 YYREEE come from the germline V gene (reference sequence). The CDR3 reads CASSYWASSSYNEQFF. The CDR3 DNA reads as TGTGCCAGCAGTTATTGGGCATCCAGCTCCTACAATGAGCAGTTCTTC. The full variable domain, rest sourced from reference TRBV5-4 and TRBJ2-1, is ETGVTQSPTHLIKTRGQQVTLRCSSQSGHNTVSWYQQALGQGPQFIFQYYREEENGRGNFPPRFSGLQFPNYSSELNVNALELDDSALYLCASSYWASSSYNEQFFGPGTRLTVL.

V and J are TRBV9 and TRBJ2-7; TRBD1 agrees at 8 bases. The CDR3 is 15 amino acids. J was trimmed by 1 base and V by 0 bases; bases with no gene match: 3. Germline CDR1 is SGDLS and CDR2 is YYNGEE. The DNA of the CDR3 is TGTGCCAGCAGCGTAGAACGGGACAGGTCCTACGAGCAGTACTTC. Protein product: CASSVERDRSYEQYF.

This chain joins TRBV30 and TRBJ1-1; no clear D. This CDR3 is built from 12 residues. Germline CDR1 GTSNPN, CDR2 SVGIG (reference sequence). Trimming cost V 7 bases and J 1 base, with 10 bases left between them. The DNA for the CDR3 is TGTGCCTACCAGACACAGAACACTGAAGCTTTCTTT. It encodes CAYQTQNTEAFF. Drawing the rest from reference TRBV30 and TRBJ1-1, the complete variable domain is SQTIHQWPATLVQPVGSPLSLECTVEGTSNPNLYWYRQAAGRGLQLLFYSVGIGQISSEVPQNLSASRPQDRQFILSSKKLLLSDSGFYLCAYQTQNTEAFFGQGTRLTVV.

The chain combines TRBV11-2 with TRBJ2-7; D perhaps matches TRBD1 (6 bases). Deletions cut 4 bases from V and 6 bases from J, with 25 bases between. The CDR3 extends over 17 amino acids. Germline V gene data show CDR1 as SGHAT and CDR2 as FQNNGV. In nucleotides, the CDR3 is TGTGCCAGCAGCTCGCGCCCAACAGGGTCCCCACTTAGCGAGCAGTACTTC. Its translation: CASSSRPTGSPLSEQYF.

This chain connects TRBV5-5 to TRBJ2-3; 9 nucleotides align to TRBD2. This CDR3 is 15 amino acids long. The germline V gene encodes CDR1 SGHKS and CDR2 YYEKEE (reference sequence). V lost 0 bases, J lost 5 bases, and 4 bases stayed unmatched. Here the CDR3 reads CASSLASGMGDTQYF. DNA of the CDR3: TGTGCCAGCAGCTTGGCTAGCGGGATGGGAGATACGCAGTATTTT.

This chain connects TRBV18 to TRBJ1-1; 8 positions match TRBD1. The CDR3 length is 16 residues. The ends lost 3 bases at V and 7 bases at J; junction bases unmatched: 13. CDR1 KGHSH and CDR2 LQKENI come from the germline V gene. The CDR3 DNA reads TGTGCCAGCTCACCCGCCGGCGGCAGGGGGCTCGGTGAAGCTTTCTTT. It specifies CASSPAGGRGLGEAFF.

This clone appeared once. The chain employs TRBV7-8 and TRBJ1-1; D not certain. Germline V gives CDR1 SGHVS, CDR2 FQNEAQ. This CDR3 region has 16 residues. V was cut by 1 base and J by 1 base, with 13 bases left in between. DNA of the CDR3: TGTGCCAGCAGCTTAGATTCTCCAGTCCCGAACACTGAAGCTTTCTTT. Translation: CASSLDSPVPNTEAFF. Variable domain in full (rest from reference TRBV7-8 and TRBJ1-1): GAGVSQSPRYKVAKRGQDVALRCDPISGHVSLFWYQQALGQGPEFLTYFQNEAQLDKSGLPSDRFFAERPEGSVSTLKIQRTQQEDSAVYLCASSLDSPVPNTEAFFGQGTRLTVV.

CDR3 DNA: TGTGCCAGCAGTCTAGGGGTTAGGTCCTACGAGCAGTACTTC. It translates to CASSLGVRSYEQYF. The genes are TRBV28 and TRBJ2-7; D may be TRBD1 (5 bases). V lost 5 bases and J lost 1, with 12 bases in between. Looked up from germline, CDR1 is MDHEN and CDR2 is SYDVKM. This CDR3 comprises 14 residues.

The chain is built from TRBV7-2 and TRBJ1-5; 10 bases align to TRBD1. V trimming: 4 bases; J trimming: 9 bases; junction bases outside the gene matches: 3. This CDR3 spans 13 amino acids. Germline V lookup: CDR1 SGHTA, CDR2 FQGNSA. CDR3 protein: CASSSGQGRPQHF. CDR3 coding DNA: TGTGCCAGCAGCTCGGGACAGGGGAGGCCCCAGCATTTT. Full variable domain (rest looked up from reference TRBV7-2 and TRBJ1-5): GAGVSQSPSNKVTEKGKDVELRCDPISGHTALYWYRQSLGQGLEFLIYFQGNSAPDKSGLPSDRFSAERTGGSVSTLTIQRTQQEDSAVYLCASSSGQGRPQHFGDGTRLSIL.

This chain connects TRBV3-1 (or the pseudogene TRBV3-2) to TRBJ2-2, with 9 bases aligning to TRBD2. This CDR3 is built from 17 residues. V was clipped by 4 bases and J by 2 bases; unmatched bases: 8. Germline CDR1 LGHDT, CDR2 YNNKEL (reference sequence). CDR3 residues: CASSRLSGRLNTGELFF. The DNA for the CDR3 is TGTGCCAGCAGCCGACTAAGCGGGAGGTTAAACACCGGGGAGCTGTTTTTT.

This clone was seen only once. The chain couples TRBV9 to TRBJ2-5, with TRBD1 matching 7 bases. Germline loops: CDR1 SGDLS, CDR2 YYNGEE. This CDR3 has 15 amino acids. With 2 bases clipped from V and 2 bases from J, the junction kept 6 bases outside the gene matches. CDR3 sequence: CASSVQGQSQETQYF. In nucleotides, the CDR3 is TGTGCCAGCAGCGTCCAGGGACAGTCTCAAGAGACCCAGTACTTC.

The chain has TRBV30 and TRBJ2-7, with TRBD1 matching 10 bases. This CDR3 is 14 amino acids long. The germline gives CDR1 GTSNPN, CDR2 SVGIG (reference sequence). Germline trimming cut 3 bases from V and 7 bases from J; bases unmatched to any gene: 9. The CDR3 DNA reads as TGTGCCTGGAGGACAGGGGGCAATCTAGTTGAGCAGTACTTC. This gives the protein CAWRTGGNLVEQYF. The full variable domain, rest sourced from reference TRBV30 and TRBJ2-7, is SQTIHQWPATLVQPVGSPLSLECTVEGTSNPNLYWYRQAAGRGLQLLFYSVGIGQISSEVPQNLSASRPQDRQFILSSKKLLLSDSGFYLCAWRTGGNLVEQYFGPGTRLTVT.

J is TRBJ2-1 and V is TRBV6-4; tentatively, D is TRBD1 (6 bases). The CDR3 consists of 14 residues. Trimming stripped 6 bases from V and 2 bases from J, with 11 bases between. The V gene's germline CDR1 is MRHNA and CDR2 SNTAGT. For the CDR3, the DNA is TGTGCCAGCAGACGACAGGCGGCCTACAATGAGCAGTTCTTC. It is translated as CASRRQAAYNEQFF.

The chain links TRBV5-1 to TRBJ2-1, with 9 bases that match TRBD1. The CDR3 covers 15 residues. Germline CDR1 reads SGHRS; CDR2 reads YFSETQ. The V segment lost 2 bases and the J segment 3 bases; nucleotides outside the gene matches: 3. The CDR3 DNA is TGCGCCAGCAGCTTCGGACAGGGGCTCTACAATGAGCAGTTCTTC. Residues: CASSFGQGLYNEQFF. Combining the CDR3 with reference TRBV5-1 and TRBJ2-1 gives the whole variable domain KAGVTQTPRYLIKTRGQQVTLSCSPISGHRSVSWYQQTPGQGLQFLFEYFSETQRNKGNFPGRFSGRQFSNSRSEMNVSTLELGDSALYLCASSFGQGLYNEQFFGPGTRLTVL.

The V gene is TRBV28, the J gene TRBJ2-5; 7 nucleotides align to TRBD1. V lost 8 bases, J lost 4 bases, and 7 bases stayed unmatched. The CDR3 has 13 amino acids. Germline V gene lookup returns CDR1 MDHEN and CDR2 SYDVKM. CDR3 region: CASGPGGAETQYF. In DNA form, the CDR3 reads TGTGCCAGCGGACCAGGGGGTGCAGAGACCCAGTACTTC.